The present entry profiles one T cell receptor (beta chain) with its context. Its antigen is unknown. This record comes from a study of T-cell reconstitution after alpha-beta-depleted transplantation in children. Broader study findings: When one year had passed after transplant, most T-cell counts and diversity came from newly produced T cells. TCRbeta diversity was high at day 60 in some patients (a result of surviving recipient T cells and thymic progenitors). Several hundred expanded graft clones reportedly were the source of alpha-beta T cells about two months after transplant.

J was trimmed by 6 bases and V by 6 bases; bases with no gene match: 0. CDR3 length equals 12 residues. From germline, CDR1 is MDHEN and CDR2 SYDVKM. Library preparation (for TCRbeta) was performed with unique molecular identifiers. One entry per CDR3 protein results from TCRdb running MiXCR on the PCR reads. The repertoire holds 400,000 to 450,000 distinct CDR3 sequences, with about 40% as singletons. Material: PBMCs, obtained before TCRalphabeta/CD19-depleted stem cell transplant. V is TRBV28 and J is TRBJ2-2, with 8 bases matching TRBD2. This clonotype was obtained from a girl aged 2-10 years with aplastic anemia, due to receive a stem cell transplant. CDR3 DNA: TGTGCCAGCAGGACTAGCGCCGGGGAGCTGTTTTTT. Translation: CASRTSAGELFF.